This T cell receptor beta chain stems from a study of blood T cell repertoires in COVID-19. In the study overall: Sites in the United States, Italy and Spain provided acute and convalescent COVID-19 samples. Nucleic acid was either cDNA or gDNA, and it came from T cells, B-cell-depleted T cells, or PBMCs.

Repertoires were generated with immunoSEQ multiplex PCR, while TCRdb's copy carries only in-frame clones and drops some. The sample holds some 93,000 clones; 85% to 90% are singletons and the top ten take around 4%. Germline lookup yields CDR1 MGHRA and CDR2 YSYEKL. The V gene end was trimmed by 0 bases and the J gene end by 7 bases; junction bases not matched to a gene: 9. This CDR3 region has 16 residues. This clonotype was sampled from a man aged 55 to 70 with acute or convalescent COVID-19. The sequenced sample was peripheral blood. This chain links TRBV4-1 with TRBJ2-1; 7 bases fit TRBD1. The CDR3 loop is CASSQEVSRGRNEQFF. Here the CDR3 DNA reads TGCGCCAGCAGCCAAGAAGTGAGTAGGGGGCGGAATGAGCAGTTCTTC.